The clone carrying this T cell receptor (beta chain) was counted between two and nine times. The antigen is not known. Repertoires were generated with immunoSEQ multiplex PCR, while TCRdb's copy carries only in-frame clones and drops some. The sample shows around 250,000 clones, around 87% of them seen only once. These data belong to a study of cytomegalovirus exposure and HLA in healthy donors. Overall study findings and caveats: A few chains linked to CMV were shown in vitro to be specific for CMV antigens.

Germline CDR1 GTSNPN, CDR2 SVGIG (reference sequence). Trimming left V 2 bases short and J 7 bases short, with 3 bases between. The CDR3 is 11 residues long. The sample consisted of PBMCs. The sequence was obtained from a woman younger than 30 in good health and CMV-seronegative. The V gene is TRBV30, the J gene TRBJ1-6, with D hard to call. In nucleotides, the CDR3 is TGTGCCTGGAGTCGGAATTCACCCCTCCACTTT. This sequence encodes CAWSRNSPLHF.